This T cell receptor (beta chain) appears in the sequencing data of a study of Graves' ophthalmopathy and Graves' hyperthyroidism. This CDR3 has 11 amino acids. Trimming cost V 7 bases and J 12 bases, with 18 bases left between them. Germline CDR1 is SQVTM and CDR2 is ANQGSEA. Recruitment covered hyperthyroidism patients aged 18 to 65 whose new diagnosis was of under 2 months' duration. Study findings and constraints: Discriminating ophthalmopathy from stable hyperthyroidism, a 13-signature model attained a sensitivity of about 88% and a specificity of about 79%.

Only a few counts were recorded for this clonotype. What it recognizes is unknown. The TCR beta CDR3 regions underwent amplification from RNA transcripts. An initial RT-PCR round employing HTBI primers preceded a second-round multiplex PCR. TCRdb re-called the multiplex PCR reads through MiXCR, storing one row per CDR3 protein. The data contain some 1.1 million distinct CDR3 sequences, about 36% of them singletons. Source material: peripheral blood or thyroid tissue (not recorded which). This chain joins TRBV29-1 and TRBJ2-5; D unresolved. This clonotype was sampled from an adult man with Graves' hyperthyroidism. CDR3: CSATLRGGKYF. The DNA for the CDR3 is TGCAGCGCCACCCTACGCGGCGGAAAGTACTTC.